The 13 T cell receptor beta chains below all came from one sample that was sequenced in a study of cytomegalovirus exposure and HLA in healthy donors. Primers: 60 Vbeta forward and 13 Jbeta reverse. Repertoires were generated with immunoSEQ multiplex PCR, while TCRdb's copy carries only in-frame clones and drops some. The table lists 110,000 or so clones, around 69% of them singletons. The sample consisted of PBMCs. The receptor set was obtained from a man aged 45-65 years in good health and CMV-seropositive.

The chain uses TRBV7-2 and TRBJ1-2, with 9 positions matching TRBD1. The CDR3 spans 15 residues. Germline CDR1 reads SGHTA; CDR2 reads FQGNSA. Trimming removed 5 bases from V and 2 bases from J; junction bases left unmatched: 6. The CDR3 coding sequence is TGTGCCAGCAGCGTGGCTGGGACAGGGAACTATGGCTACACCTTC. Translation gives CASSVAGTGNYGYTF.

The J gene is TRBJ2-3, the V gene TRBV5-1; no clear D gene. Germline loops: CDR1 SGHRS, CDR2 YFSETQ. This CDR3 region has 15 residues. The V and J ends lost 1 base and 3 bases respectively, with 12 bases between them. CDR3 DNA sequence: TGCGCCAGCAGCTTGCTAAACGTAGAAACAGATACGCAGTATTTT. Encoded protein: CASSLLNVETDTQYF.

This clone was counted a few times. The CDR3 is CASSLMTGGYGYTF. The CDR3 bases are TGTGCCAGCAGCTTGATGACAGGCGGCTATGGCTACACCTTC. This chain links TRBV7-2 with TRBJ1-2; tentative D call: TRBD1 (6 bases). The CDR3 length is 14 residues. The germline V gene encodes CDR1 SGHTA and CDR2 FQGNSA. V was cut by 3 bases and J by 4 bases, with 12 bases left in between.

The J gene is TRBJ1-4, the V gene TRBV9; the D gene is possibly TRBD1 (6 bases). CDR1 and CDR2 (germline): SGDLS, YYNGEE. Between the trimmed V and J ends, which lost 0 bases and 8 bases, there was a span of 20 bases. The CDR3 spans 17 residues. This CDR3 is CASSVGAGARIQEKLFF. In DNA form, the CDR3 reads TGTGCCAGCAGCGTAGGGGCGGGGGCGAGGATTCAGGAAAAACTGTTTTTT.

This clone appeared a single time. The J gene is TRBJ1-1, the V gene TRBV5-6, with D maybe TRBD1 (6 bases). With 4 bases removed from V and 6 bases from J, the gap between germline ends came to 16 bases. This CDR3 has 14 amino acids. Germline V lookup: CDR1 SGHDT, CDR2 YYEEEE. CDR3 coding DNA: TGTGCCAGCAGCCGCCGGGGGGCCCGGGCTGAAGCTTTCTTT. This codes for CASSRRGARAEAFF. The full variable domain, completed using reference TRBV5-6 and TRBJ1-1, is DAGVTQSPTHLIKTRGQQVTLRCSPKSGHDTVSWYQQALGQGPQFIFQYYEEEERQRGNFPDRFSGHQFPNYSSELNVNALLLGDSALYLCASSRRGARAEAFFGQGTRLTVV.

The J gene is TRBJ2-7, the V gene TRBV10-2, with 8 bases lining up with TRBD1. V shed 6 bases, J shed 2 bases, and the junction held 9 bases outside the gene matches. This CDR3 has 15 residues. Germline CDR1 and CDR2: WSHSY and SAAADI. CDR3 sequence: CASSHDRGLPYEQYF. The CDR3 DNA reads as TGCGCCAGCAGCCATGACAGGGGATTACCCTACGAGCAGTACTTC.

In nucleotides, the CDR3 is TGTGCCAGCAGCTATAGGGAGGTCTATAATTCACCCCTCCACTTT. It translates to CASSYREVYNSPLHF. The V gene is TRBV7-2, the J gene TRBJ1-6; D is unresolved. The CDR3 has 15 amino acids. The germline V gene encodes CDR1 SGHTA and CDR2 FQGNSA. The V end was cut by 4 bases, the J end by 3 bases, with 10 bases between.

The chain combines TRBV5-5 with TRBJ1-5, with TRBD1 as a possible D gene (5 bases). Trimming stripped 0 bases from V and 3 bases from J, with 10 bases between. Germline V gene data show CDR1 as SGHKS and CDR2 as YYEKEE (reference sequence). This CDR3 has 15 amino acids. The CDR3 loop reads CASSLAQGLNQPQHF. Written as DNA, the CDR3 is TGTGCCAGCAGCTTGGCGCAGGGCCTCAATCAGCCCCAGCATTTT. The full variable domain, in which reference TRBV5-5 and TRBJ1-5 provide the parts outside the CDR3, is DAGVTQSPTHLIKTRGQQVTLRCSPISGHKSVSWYQQVLGQGPQFIFQYYEKEERGRGNFPDRFSARQFPNYSSELNVNALLLGDSALYLCASSLAQGLNQPQHFGDGTRLSIL.

V and J are TRBV10-3 and TRBJ2-5; 12 bases are a match to TRBD1. V was clipped by 4 bases and J by 5 bases; unmatched bases: 8. From germline, CDR1 is ENHRY and CDR2 SYGVKD. The CDR3 is made up of 16 amino acids. CDR3 bases: TGTGCCATCAGTGCCCCGGGACAGGGGGCACGGGAGACCCAGTACTTC. It encodes CAISAPGQGARETQYF.

The chain couples TRBV29-1 to TRBJ1-1; no reliable D call. This CDR3 region has 13 residues. V shed 4 bases and J shed 0 bases, with 9 bases lying between them. Germline values: CDR1 SQVTM, CDR2 ANQGSEA. The CDR3 reads CSVGISMNTEAFF. CDR3 DNA: TGCAGCGTTGGTATATCTATGAACACTGAAGCTTTCTTT.

The chain has TRBV19 and TRBJ2-7; 12 nucleotides match TRBD1. Germline V gene lookup returns CDR1 LNHDA and CDR2 SQIVND (reference sequence). The CDR3 contains 15 residues. Trimming at V came to 3 bases and at J to 1 base, leaving 1 base not matched to a gene. The CDR3 is CASSMGQGASYEQYF. As DNA, the CDR3 is TGTGCCAGTAGTATGGGACAGGGGGCATCCTACGAGCAGTACTTC. Combining the CDR3 with reference TRBV19 and TRBJ2-7 gives the whole variable domain DGGITQSPKYLFRKEGQNVTLSCEQNLNHDAMYWYRQDPGQGLRLIYYSQIVNDFQKGDIAEGYSVSREKKESFPLTVTSAQKNPTAFYLCASSMGQGASYEQYFGPGTRLTVT.

The chain employs TRBV29-1 and TRBJ2-7; D perhaps matches TRBD2 (6 bases). The CDR3 extends over 13 amino acids. V dropped 3 bases and J dropped 1 base, with 10 bases sitting between them. CDR1 and CDR2 (germline): SQVTM, ANQGSEA. As DNA, the CDR3 is TGCAGCGTTGATGGCGGGGAATCCTACGAGCAGTACTTC. The encoded protein is CSVDGGESYEQYF.

The CDR3 DNA is TGTGCCAGCAGTTCAGGGGGTATGAGCTACACCTTC. As protein: CASSSGGMSYTF. The V gene is TRBV6-5, the J gene TRBJ1-2, with 7 positions matching TRBD1. The germline V gene encodes CDR1 MNHEY and CDR2 SVGAGI. There are 12 residues in the CDR3. The trim removed 4 bases at V and 9 bases at J, leaving 5 bases unmatched.